The 5 T cell receptor beta chains in this list originate from one sample, sequenced in a study of blood T cell repertoires in COVID-19. The data were produced by immunoSEQ multiplex PCR, yet TCRdb's version contains in-frame clones alone and is incomplete. The sample shows around 60,000 clones, around 90% of them seen only once. Sample: peripheral blood. The receptors stem from a man in his forties or fifties with active COVID-19.

The chain is built from TRBV2 and TRBJ2-6; 7 bases agree with TRBD1. CDR3 length: 16 residues. After removal of 2 bases from V and 4 bases from J, the junction contained 5 bases not matched to a gene. CDR1 and CDR2 from the germline V gene are SNHLY and FYNNEI. The CDR3 DNA follows: TGTGCCAGCAGTGAAAGTGGGACAGTAGGGGCCAACGTCCTGACTTTC. This gives the protein CASSESGTVGANVLTF.

This clone was seen a single time. V and J are TRBV4-1 and TRBJ2-2, with D unclear. The CDR3 extends over 15 amino acids. Trimming left V 2 bases short and J 0 bases short, with 7 bases between. Germline CDR1 is MGHRA and CDR2 is YSYEKL. CDR3 sequence reads: CASSQYLANTGELFF. The CDR3 nucleotides are TGCGCCAGCAGCCAATATTTAGCGAACACCGGGGAGCTGTTTTTT.

The V gene is TRBV5-1, the J gene TRBJ2-7; 11 nucleotides agree with TRBD2. The trim removed 4 bases at V and 0 bases at J, leaving 3 bases unmatched. Per germline, CDR1 SGHRS and CDR2 YFSETQ. The CDR3 totals 15 residues. The CDR3 region has the DNA TGCGCCAGCAGCCTAACTAGCGGGGGCTCCTACGAGCAGTACTTC. Residues: CASSLTSGGSYEQYF.

The table lists this clone with a count of one. This chain joins TRBV7-8 and TRBJ2-7; weak D call: TRBD1 (5 bases). This CDR3 region has 16 residues. V was shortened by 3 bases and J by 2 bases, with 17 bases between the two germline ends. The germline CDR1 and CDR2 sequences are SGHVS and FQNEAQ. The chain's CDR3 is CASSFLARGSTYEQYF. The CDR3 DNA reads TGTGCCAGCAGCTTTTTAGCTAGGGGTTCTACCTACGAGCAGTACTTC.

Remarks on this clone: At one end the junction does not follow the germline gene, possibly because of a read error. The chain combines TRBV6-2 or TRBV6-3 with TRBJ1-5; D not resolved. This CDR3 comprises 14 residues. The V gene's germline CDR1 is MNHEY and CDR2 SVGEGT. CDR3 protein: CASSYSISDQPQHF. Here the CDR3 DNA reads TGTGCCAGCAGTTACTCGATTAGCGATCAGCCCCAGCATTTT.